This TCR beta chain was documented in a study of shared clonotypes between healthy human individuals. Study background: CD8 memory received one plate per donor, CD8 naive two, CD4 memory three and CD4 naive three. Study findings and constraints: Relative to memory subsets, naive subsets generally showed larger estimated richness.

A few counts support this clone. The antigen is unknown. The deep-level immunoSEQ assay was used. TCRdb's table, derived via immunoSEQ multiplex PCR, lists solely in-frame clones and lacks some. The table has about 1 million clones, more than 65% seen once; the top ten hold approximately 1.5%. Germline CDR1 and CDR2: SGHTS and YDEGEE. With 0 bases removed from V and 8 bases from J, the gap between germline ends came to 5 bases. The CDR3 contains 12 residues. The chain couples TRBV5-8 to TRBJ1-4; no clear D gene. The sequence came from a man between 18 and 35 years old in good health. Material for sequencing was memory CD4+ T cells sorted from blood. As for subset: CD45RA-negative fraction. The CDR3 DNA reads TGTGCCAGCAGCTTGGGCGTAGAAAAACTGTTTTTT. Encoded protein: CASSLGVEKLFF. Filled out from reference TRBV5-8 and TRBJ1-4, the complete variable domain reads EAGVTQSPTHLIKTRGQQATLRCSPISGHTSVYWYQQALGLGLQFLLWYDEGEERNRGNFPPRFSGRQFPNYSSELNVNALELEDSALYLCASSLGVEKLFFGSGTQLSVL.